The 29 T cell receptor beta chains reported below all come from one sample, sequenced in a study of CD8+ T cells in alopecia areata. It was cDNA, reverse transcribed from extracted RNA, that served as the sequencing template. Repertoires were generated with immunoSEQ multiplex PCR, while TCRdb's copy carries only in-frame clones and drops some. The sample shows around 270,000 clones, roughly 50% of them seen only once. Treatment of the sample: oral pan-JAK inhibitor, 5-10 mg twice daily. The sample consisted of CD4+ T cells sorted from blood, taken at week 24, from a patient treated with tofacitinib. These TCRs come from a human donor with alopecia areata.

The V and J genes are TRBV2 and TRBJ2-1; 10 bases agree with TRBD2. Germline trimming cut 5 bases from V and 0 bases from J; bases unmatched to any gene: 1. The CDR3 is 15 residues long. CDR1 is SNHLY and CDR2 is FYNNEI in the germline V gene. This chain's CDR3 is CASSRTSGSYNEQFF. In DNA, the CDR3 is TGTGCCAGCAGTAGGACTAGCGGCTCCTACAATGAGCAGTTCTTC.

The chain joins TRBV7-9 to TRBJ2-2; D is undetermined. Trimming cost V 4 bases and J 8 bases, with 8 bases left between them. The CDR3 has 12 residues. Germline-derived CDR1 and CDR2 are SEHNR and FQNEAQ (reference sequence). Written as DNA, the CDR3 is TGTGCCAGCAGCTCCCCTGCGGGGGAGCTGTTTTTT. Translated, it gives CASSSPAGELFF.

V is TRBV25-1 and J is TRBJ2-2; 8 positions match TRBD1. The junction had 9 bases not matched to a gene; V was cut back by 2 bases and J by 7 bases. The germline gives CDR1 MGHDK, CDR2 SYGVNS. CDR3 length: 16 amino acids. CDR3 bases: TGTGCCAGCAGTGAAGGACAGGGAGTTTCCGTCGGGGAGCTGTTTTTT. It specifies CASSEGQGVSVGELFF.

The CDR3 loop is CASSHTQGGSYEQYF. CDR3 nucleotides: TGTGCCAGCAGCCACACCCAAGGGGGATCCTACGAGCAGTACTTC. The chain uses TRBV7-6 and TRBJ2-7; perhaps TRBD1 as D (6 bases). V was clipped by 5 bases and J by 1 base, with 15 bases between them. CDR1 and CDR2 (germline): SGHVS, FNYEAQ. This CDR3 is 15 amino acids long.

This clone has only a few counts. CDR3 bases: TGTGCCTGGAGTCCGGCGGGGGGGGTCCGGGAGACCCAGTACTTC. Translation gives CAWSPAGGVRETQYF. The chain joins TRBV30 to TRBJ2-5; TRBD2 aligns across 9 bases. The germline V gene has CDR1 GTSNPN and CDR2 SVGIG (reference sequence). The trim removed 2 bases at V and 5 bases at J, leaving 9 bases unmatched. This CDR3 contains 15 residues.

The rearrangement links TRBV27 to TRBJ1-2; D uncertain. This CDR3 is 12 amino acids long. In germline, CDR1 is MNHEY, CDR2 SMNVEV (reference sequence). Trimming took 4 bases from V and 3 from J, leaving 6 bases between them. The CDR3 region is CASSSRYYGYTF. CDR3 DNA sequence: TGTGCCAGCAGTTCCCGGTACTATGGCTACACCTTC.

This chain connects TRBV6-1 to TRBJ1-2; the D gene is possibly TRBD1 (5 bases). This CDR3 has 14 residues. The germline V gene encodes CDR1 MNHNS and CDR2 SASEGT. V was shortened by 6 bases and J by 3 bases, with 14 bases between the two germline ends. Written as DNA, the CDR3 is TGTGCCAGCAGCCCAATAGAGGGGTACTATGGCTACACCTTC. This encodes CASSPIEGYYGYTF.

V gene TRBV10-3 combines with J gene TRBJ1-5; D perhaps matches TRBD1 (6 bases). The CDR3 has 14 residues. V lost 5 bases to trimming and J lost 4 bases, with 12 bases between them. The germline CDR1 and CDR2 sequences are ENHRY and SYGVKD. The CDR3 sequence: CAISPRTENQPQHF. The CDR3 nucleotides are TGTGCCATCAGTCCCAGGACAGAAAATCAGCCCCAGCATTTT.

J is TRBJ1-4 and V is TRBV4-2, with D maybe TRBD1 (5 bases). Germline V gene data show CDR1 as LGHNA and CDR2 as YNFKEQ. The CDR3 has 12 amino acids. The V gene lost 4 bases and the J gene lost 13 bases, with 13 bases spanning the gap. The CDR3 coding sequence is TGTGCCAGCAGCCGGGGGGTGGGGCCACTGTTTTTT. The encoded protein is CASSRGVGPLFF.

The chain has TRBV28 and TRBJ2-7; 9 nucleotides line up with TRBD1. V was clipped by 5 bases and J by 2 bases; unmatched bases: 4. CDR1 is MDHEN and CDR2 is SYDVKM in the germline V gene. The CDR3 length is 14 residues. As DNA, the CDR3 is TGTGCCAGCAGTATGGACAGGGGAGCCTACGAGCAGTACTTC. This gives the protein CASSMDRGAYEQYF.

This clone appeared a single time. The rearrangement links TRBV29-1 to TRBJ1-2, with D possibly being TRBD1 (5 bases). This CDR3 is 15 amino acids long. Germline-derived CDR1 and CDR2 are SQVTM and ANQGSEA. The germline V and J ends were trimmed by 7 bases and 0 bases, with 18 bases remaining between them. The CDR3 nucleotides read TGCAGCGCCCCCCGTTCGGGGGGAACTAACTATGGCTACACCTTC. It yields the protein CSAPRSGGTNYGYTF.

With respect to this clone: One junction end disagrees with the germline gene, perhaps due to a read error. The same CDR3 also results from other DNA sequences found in this sample. The V gene is TRBV29-1, the J gene TRBJ1-2; D not certain. Germline CDR1 and CDR2: SQVTM and ANQGSEA. The CDR3 sequence is 13 residues long. The CDR3 DNA follows: TGCAGCGTTGTGGTGGGCCCTAACTATGGTTACACCTTC. Translated, it gives CSVVVGPNYGYTF.

CDR3 sequence: CASSQDRDRSTDTQYF. The CDR3 DNA follows: TGCGCCAGCAGCCAAGATCGGGACAGAAGCACAGATACGCAGTATTTT. The chain couples TRBV4-1 to TRBJ2-3; TRBD1 matches at 7 bases. The CDR3 runs 16 residues. CDR1 is MGHRA, CDR2 YSYEKL, per germline. Trimming took 0 bases from V and 0 from J; bases not matched to a gene: 3.

The rearrangement joins TRBV27 to TRBJ2-4; D may be TRBD1 (6 bases). The V gene's germline CDR1 is MNHEY and CDR2 SMNVEV (reference sequence). The CDR3 is 13 residues long. V was trimmed by 7 bases and J by 4 bases, leaving 11 bases between them. DNA for the CDR3: TGTGCCAGCATGGGGCAGGGGAAAAACATTCAGTACTTC. Its protein product is CASMGQGKNIQYF.

The CDR3 coding sequence is TGTGCCATCAGGGGAGGGACAGACACCGGGGAGCTGTTTTTT. As protein: CAIRGGTDTGELFF. This chain connects TRBV10-3 to TRBJ2-2; D could derive from TRBD1 or TRBD2 (7 bases each). With 6 bases removed from V and 3 bases from J, the gap between germline ends came to 11 bases. Germline CDR1 ENHRY, CDR2 SYGVKD. The CDR3 runs to 14 residues.

The chain is built from TRBV6-5 and TRBJ1-1; TRBD1 might be the D (5 bases). Germline CDR1 MNHEY, CDR2 SVGAGI. Between the trimmed V and J ends, which lost 0 bases and 4 bases, there was a span of 12 bases. The CDR3 totals 15 residues. CDR3 sequence (DNA): TGTGCCAGCAGTTACTCGGGACCAAGGAGCACTGAAGCTTTCTTT. As protein: CASSYSGPRSTEAFF.

This clone was recorded a few times. The rearrangement links TRBV29-1 to TRBJ2-5, with D perhaps TRBD2 (6 bases). The CDR3 extends over 14 amino acids. Germline assignment: CDR1 SQVTM and CDR2 ANQGSEA. V was pared by 1 base and J by 4 bases, with 13 bases between. The CDR3 reads CSVEGVERVETQYF. In nucleotides, the CDR3 is TGCAGCGTTGAAGGGGTTGAGCGGGTAGAGACCCAGTACTTC.

The CDR3 is CARGGSYNSPLHF. The CDR3 DNA follows: TGTGCCCGGGGGGGCTCCTATAATTCACCCCTCCACTTT. The J gene is TRBJ1-6, the V gene TRBV30, with TRBD1 as a possible D gene (5 bases). V lost 8 bases, J lost 0 bases, and 8 bases lay in between. Germline V CDR1 and CDR2: GTSNPN, SVGIG (reference sequence). CDR3 size: 13 residues.

This clone was observed a few times. The chain recombines TRBV5-1 with TRBJ2-5; unclear D gene. V gave up 2 bases and J gave up 1 base, with 9 bases separating them. CDR3 length equals 14 residues. CDR1 and CDR2 (germline): SGHRS, YFSETQ. CDR3 amino acids: CASSFGYPQETQYF. DNA of the CDR3: TGCGCCAGCAGCTTCGGCTACCCCCAAGAGACCCAGTACTTC.

V gene TRBV30 combines with J gene TRBJ1-1; TRBD1 aligns across 7 bases. The CDR3 runs 14 residues. V dropped 0 bases and J dropped 0; count of bases not matched to a gene: 1. Germline V gene lookup returns CDR1 GTSNPN and CDR2 SVGIG (reference sequence). The CDR3 sequence: CAWSVGTVNTEAFF. CDR3 in DNA: TGTGCCTGGAGTGTGGGGACAGTGAACACTGAAGCTTTCTTT. Complete variable domain (other parts from reference TRBV30 and TRBJ1-1): SQTIHQWPATLVQPVGSPLSLECTVEGTSNPNLYWYRQAAGRGLQLLFYSVGIGQISSEVPQNLSASRPQDRQFILSSKKLLLSDSGFYLCAWSVGTVNTEAFFGQGTRLTVV.

The gene calls are TRBV7-6 and TRBJ1-2, with D tentatively TRBD1 (6 bases). V lost 3 bases and J lost 12, with 17 bases in between. The CDR3 spans 13 residues. The germline V gene has CDR1 SGHVS and CDR2 FNYEAQ. The CDR3 spells CASSLSRDTVDTF. The CDR3, as DNA: TGTGCCAGCAGCTTGAGCCGGGACACTGTCGACACCTTC.

The V gene is TRBV29-1, the J gene TRBJ2-7; D call uncertain. The ends were cut back, 4 bases at V and 2 bases at J, with 6 bases in the middle. Germline loops: CDR1 SQVTM, CDR2 ANQGSEA. This CDR3 has 11 residues. CDR3 protein: CSVGSAYEQYF. The CDR3 DNA reads TGCAGCGTTGGCAGTGCCTACGAGCAGTACTTC.

This CDR3 is CASGEGVQPQHF. Written as DNA, the CDR3 is TGTGCCAGTGGTGAGGGGGTCCAGCCCCAGCATTTT. V usage is TRBV2 and J usage is TRBJ1-5; a possible D gene is TRBD1 (6 bases). CDR1 is SNHLY and CDR2 is FYNNEI in the germline V gene. The CDR3 spans 12 residues. V lost 9 bases and J 7 bases, leaving 13 bases between the germline ends.

This clone occurred a few times. V gene TRBV7-2 combines with J gene TRBJ1-1, with TRBD1 matching 9 bases. Trimming removed 1 base from V and 11 bases from J; junction bases left unmatched: 5. The CDR3 length is 13 residues. In germline, CDR1 is SGHTA, CDR2 FQGNSA. CDR3 sequence (DNA): TGTGCCAGCAGCTTAGTAGGGACAGGGATTGCTTTCTTT. Residues: CASSLVGTGIAFF.

Points on this clone: Other DNA sequences in the sample encode the same CDR3. This sequence joins TRBV9 and TRBJ2-1, with TRBD2 identical over 14 bases. The V and J ends lost 5 bases and 4 bases, in that order; junction bases with no gene match: 2. Germline-derived CDR1 and CDR2 are SGDLS and YYNGEE. The CDR3 runs 15 residues. CDR3 DNA: TGTGCCAGCAGTGGGACTAGCGGGGGTTACAATGAGCAGTTCTTC. It codes for CASSGTSGGYNEQFF.

The chain links TRBV30 to TRBJ1-2; tentatively, D is TRBD1 (5 bases). Germline assignment: CDR1 GTSNPN and CDR2 SVGIG (reference sequence). V shed 0 bases and J shed 8 bases, with 13 bases lying between them. The CDR3 spans 13 residues. The CDR3 nucleotides are TGTGCCTGGAGTGTACGGGGCAGGGACGGCTACACCTTC. Translated, it gives CAWSVRGRDGYTF. The entire variable domain, with the rest obtained from reference TRBV30 and TRBJ1-2, is as follows: SQTIHQWPATLVQPVGSPLSLECTVEGTSNPNLYWYRQAAGRGLQLLFYSVGIGQISSEVPQNLSASRPQDRQFILSSKKLLLSDSGFYLCAWSVRGRDGYTFGSGTRLTVV.

The sample holds a few counts of this clone. The chain recombines TRBV29-1 with TRBJ2-3, with D perhaps being TRBD1 or TRBD2 (5 bases each). Trimming took off 4 bases at V and 2 bases at J, with 10 bases between the two ends. The CDR3 is 13 residues long. Germline CDR1 and CDR2: SQVTM and ANQGSEA. The CDR3 region has the DNA TGCAGCGTTGGGGACGGATACACAGATACGCAGTATTTT. It codes for CSVGDGYTDTQYF.

V usage is TRBV2 and J usage is TRBJ2-4; D is undetermined. The CDR3 totals 14 residues. Trimming took off 3 bases at V and 12 bases at J, with 18 bases between the two ends. CDR1 and CDR2 (germline): SNHLY, FYNNEI. The CDR3 sequence: CASSDWGSLRSQYF. The DNA of the CDR3 is TGTGCCAGCAGTGACTGGGGTAGCCTCCGATCTCAGTACTTC. The whole variable domain, remainder taken from reference TRBV2 and TRBJ2-4, is EPEVTQTPSHQVTQMGQEVILRCVPISNHLYFYWYRQILGQKVEFLVSFYNNEISEKSEIFDDQFSVERPDGSNFTLKIRSTKLEDSAMYFCASSDWGSLRSQYFGAGTRLSVL.

There are a few counts of this clone. The chain carries TRBV2 and TRBJ2-4, with D hard to call. Trimming stripped 4 bases from V and 16 bases from J, with 14 bases between. This CDR3 comprises 11 residues. CDR1 is SNHLY and CDR2 is FYNNEI in the germline V gene. CDR3: CASSAAVVVYF. The CDR3 DNA reads TGTGCCAGCAGTGCGGCGGTAGTAGTATACTTC.